This entry lists 2 T cell receptor beta chains sequenced from one sample in a study of cytomegalovirus exposure and HLA in healthy donors. The primer mix had 60 Vbeta and 13 Jbeta primers. Some clones are missing from TCRdb's copy, which holds only in-frame ones; the method was immunoSEQ multiplex PCR. The sample shows around 110,000 clones, more than 60% of them seen only once. Sequenced input: PBMCs. These receptors all stem from a woman between 40 and 55 years old in good health and CMV-seropositive.

The sample holds a few counts of this clone. The rearrangement uses TRBV6-1 and TRBJ1-5, with D tentatively TRBD1 (5 bases). Trimming took 4 bases from V and 7 from J, leaving 11 bases between them. Germline lookup yields CDR1 MNHNS and CDR2 SASEGT. The CDR3 covers 13 residues. DNA of the CDR3: TGTGCCAGCAGTGTACAGGACGAGCAGCCCCAGCATTTT. Encoded protein: CASSVQDEQPQHF.

The V call is TRBV28, the J call TRBJ2-3, with D maybe TRBD1 (6 bases). Germline-derived CDR1 and CDR2 are MDHEN and SYDVKM. Trimming took 6 bases from V and 7 from J, leaving 20 bases between them. This CDR3 is built from 15 residues. The CDR3 loop is CASSLTTGTHHTQYF. CDR3 bases: TGTGCCAGCAGCTTGACGACAGGAACCCACCATACGCAGTATTTT.